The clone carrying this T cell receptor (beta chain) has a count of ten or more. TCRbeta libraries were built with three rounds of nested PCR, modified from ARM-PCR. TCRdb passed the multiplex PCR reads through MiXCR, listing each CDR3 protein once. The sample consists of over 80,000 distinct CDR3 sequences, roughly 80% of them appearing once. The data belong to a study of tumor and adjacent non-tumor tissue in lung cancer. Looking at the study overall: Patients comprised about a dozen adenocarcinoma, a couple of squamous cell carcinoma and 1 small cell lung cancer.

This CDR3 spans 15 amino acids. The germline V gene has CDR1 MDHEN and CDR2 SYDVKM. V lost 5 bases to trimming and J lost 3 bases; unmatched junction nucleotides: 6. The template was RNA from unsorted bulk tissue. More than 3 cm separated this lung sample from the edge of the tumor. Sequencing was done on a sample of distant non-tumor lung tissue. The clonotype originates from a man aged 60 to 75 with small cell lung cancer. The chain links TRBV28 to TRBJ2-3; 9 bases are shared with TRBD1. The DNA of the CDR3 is TGTGCCAGCAGTGCCCGGGACAGGGCGACAGATACGCAGTATTTT. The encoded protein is CASSARDRATDTQYF.